This T cell receptor (beta chain) comes out of a study of CD8+CD57+ T cells in acquired aplastic anemia. Losses at the gene ends were 7 bases for V and 9 bases for J; bases not matched to a gene: 5. The germline V gene has CDR1 SNHLY and CDR2 FYNNEI. The CDR3 extends over 13 amino acids. This clonotype was found many times. What it binds is not known. Patients chosen for sequencing had CD8+CD57+ cells that had expanded, as shown by flow cytometry. Study observations and caveats: Between patients and controls, CD8+ Simpson's diversity did not vary significantly.

Profiles of TCR beta VDJ and CDR3 were generated from a genomic DNA template. TCRdb reprocessed the reads via MiXCR and lists one record per CDR3 protein. The table records around 500,000 distinct CDR3 sequences, more than 25% of them present only once. The specimen was sorted CD4+, CD8+, or CD8+CD57+ T cells (not recorded which) from PBMCs. This rearrangement joins TRBV2 to TRBJ2-1, with 11 bases that match TRBD2. The TCR originated in a human donor with aplastic anemia. The CDR3 here is CASKVAGGSEQFF. For the CDR3, the DNA is TGTGCCAGCAAGGTAGCGGGGGGGTCTGAGCAGTTCTTC.